A single sample gave rise to the 22 T cell receptor beta chains below, sequenced in a study of T cell changes during pregnancy in multiple sclerosis. Generated by immunoSEQ multiplex PCR, the TCRdb table keeps only in-frame clones and is missing some. The sample comprises about 64,000 clones, about nine tenths of which are singletons, and 1.4% rests with the top ten. The starting material was peripheral blood, obtained in the second trimester of pregnancy. All receptors derive from a female donor with multiple sclerosis, enrolled in a pregnancy study.

The V call is TRBV7-3, the J call TRBJ1-1; possibly TRBD1 for D (6 bases). CDR3 length equals 13 residues. V gave up 5 bases and J gave up 1 base, with 8 bases separating them. Germline assignment: CDR1 SGHTA and CDR2 FQGTGA. CDR3 in amino acids: CASSLTGNTEAFF. CDR3 sequence (DNA): TGTGCCAGCAGCCTGACAGGGAACACTGAAGCTTTCTTT.

Note on this clone: One end of the junction is discordant with germline, which a read error may explain. The chain links TRBV20-1 to TRBJ1-2; D gene unclear. This CDR3 has 10 residues. The germline V gene has CDR1 DFQATT and CDR2 SNEGSKA (reference sequence). CDR3 loop: CSARVVFAAF. In nucleotides, the CDR3 is TGCAGTGCTAGAGTGGTCTTTGCAGCCTTC.

This clone occurred a few times. The rearrangement links TRBV7-2 to TRBJ2-3; maybe TRBD2 (6 bases). This CDR3 is built from 15 residues. Germline assignment: CDR1 SGHTA and CDR2 FQGNSA. V lost 2 bases and J 0 bases, leaving 9 bases between the germline ends. The CDR3 DNA sequence: TGTGCCAGCAGCTTATCTAGCGCAAGCACAGATACGCAGTATTTT. Translated, it gives CASSLSSASTDTQYF.

V is TRBV29-1 and J is TRBJ2-3, with 7 bases fitting TRBD1. V was pared by 4 bases and J by 1 base, with 5 bases of the junction left unmatched. CDR1 is SQVTM and CDR2 is ANQGSEA in the germline V gene. This CDR3 has 14 amino acids. CDR3 DNA: TGCAGCGTTGGGGGTAGGGGGCGCACAGATACGCAGTATTTT. Translating it yields CSVGGRGRTDTQYF.

The rearrangement uses TRBV7-2 and TRBJ2-3, with TRBD2 matching over 11 bases. The CDR3 is made up of 13 amino acids. Germline V gene data show CDR1 as SGHTA and CDR2 as FQGNSA. V lost 6 bases, J lost 7 bases, and 3 bases stayed unmatched. The CDR3, as DNA: TGTGCCAGCAGACTAGCGGGAGAATATACGCAGTATTTT. This translates into CASRLAGEYTQYF.

The chain uses TRBV5-6 and TRBJ2-7, with 7 bases fitting TRBD2. The CDR3 covers 14 residues. The germline V gene encodes CDR1 SGHDT and CDR2 YYEEEE. The J segment lost 6 bases and the V segment lost 4 bases, leaving 10 bases of the junction unmatched. CDR3 coding DNA: TGTGCCAGCAGCCGGGGGGAGGGCCCTGGCGAGCAGTACTTC. Protein sequence: CASSRGEGPGEQYF.

The genes are TRBV7-8 and TRBJ1-5; the match to TRBD1 covers 11 bases. Trimming removed 4 bases from V and 6 bases from J; junction bases left unmatched: 5. Germline V gene data show CDR1 as SGHVS and CDR2 as FQNEAQ. The CDR3 runs to 15 residues. DNA of the CDR3: TGTGCCAGCAGCTCCGGGACAGGGGGAACTCAGCCCCAGCATTTT. Its protein product is CASSSGTGGTQPQHF.

V gene TRBV11-2 combines with J gene TRBJ2-7; 8 bases are a match to TRBD2. The V segment lost 5 bases and the J segment 6 bases; nucleotides outside the gene matches: 9. The CDR3 contains 14 residues. Germline lookup yields CDR1 SGHAT and CDR2 FQNNGV. The CDR3 here is CASSTHREGPEQYF. The CDR3 DNA is TGTGCCAGCAGCACCCACCGGGAGGGCCCCGAGCAGTACTTC.

This clone was counted once. V gene TRBV5-3 combines with J gene TRBJ2-1, with TRBD2 matching over 9 bases. TRBV5-3 is an open reading frame whose function is uncertain. J lost 7 bases, V lost 0 bases, and 14 bases had no gene match. The CDR3 covers 18 residues. The CDR3 DNA sequence: TGTGCCAGAAGCTTGGTGGGGAAGGCGGGAGGGCTGGGAAATGAGCAGTTCTTC. Its protein product is CARSLVGKAGGLGNEQFF.

The chain carries TRBV5-1 and TRBJ2-5; a possible D gene is TRBD1 (5 bases). The DNA end is a closer match to TRBJ2-7, so the J assignment may be wrong. There are 15 residues in the CDR3. Germline V gives CDR1 SGHRS, CDR2 YFSETQ. CDR3 in amino acids: CASSLGARPNYEQYF. DNA for the CDR3: TGCGCCAGCAGCTTAGGGGCTCGCCCCAACTACGAGCAGTACTTC.

Only one count was recorded for this clone. This chain joins TRBV4-1 and TRBJ2-1, with 15 positions matching TRBD2. This CDR3 spans 17 amino acids. Germline V gives CDR1 MGHRA, CDR2 YSYEKL. With 0 bases clipped from V and 9 bases from J, the junction kept 6 bases outside the gene matches. The DNA for the CDR3 is TGCGCCAGCAGCCAAGATTGGGGACTAGCGGGAGGACTTGAGCAGTTCTTC. Its protein product is CASSQDWGLAGGLEQFF.

J is TRBJ2-7 and V is TRBV5-6, with a possible D match to TRBD2 (6 bases). CDR3 length equals 14 residues. In germline, CDR1 is SGHDT, CDR2 YYEEEE. Trimming stripped 8 bases from V and 3 bases from J, with 18 bases between. This chain's CDR3 is CASTRGGKVYEQYF. Written as DNA, the CDR3 is TGTGCCAGTACCAGAGGCGGGAAGGTCTACGAGCAGTACTTC. Looking up the rest from reference TRBV5-6 and TRBJ2-7 gives the full variable domain: DAGVTQSPTHLIKTRGQQVTLRCSPKSGHDTVSWYQQALGQGPQFIFQYYEEEERQRGNFPDRFSGHQFPNYSSELNVNALLLGDSALYLCASTRGGKVYEQYFGPGTRLTVT.

The genes are TRBV5-1 and TRBJ1-6, with a tentative D call TRBD1 (5 bases). Germline values: CDR1 SGHRS, CDR2 YFSETQ. The length of the CDR3 is 15 residues. Trimming cost V 0 bases and J 8 bases, with 12 bases left between them. The chain's CDR3 is CASSLVGGSDSPLHF. The CDR3 nucleotides are TGCGCCAGCAGCTTGGTGGGGGGTAGCGATTCACCCCTCCACTTT.

This chain uses TRBV11-1 with TRBJ2-1; 9 nucleotides line up with TRBD2. CDR3 size: 15 residues. With V trimmed by 1 base and J by 6 bases, 4 bases remained unmatched. Per the germline V gene, CDR1 is SGHAT and CDR2 is FQDESV (reference sequence). CDR3 coding DNA: TGTGCCAGCAGCTTAGGTGGGACTAGCATCAATGAGCAGTTCTTC. Protein product: CASSLGGTSINEQFF.

The rearrangement joins TRBV9 to TRBJ1-1; no clear D. Germline lookup yields CDR1 SGDLS and CDR2 YYNGEE. The CDR3 covers 13 residues. Trimming pared 3 bases from V and 5 bases from J, leaving 11 bases between. CDR3 sequence reads: CASSAGRETEAFF. The CDR3 coding sequence is TGTGCCAGCAGCGCGGGTCGGGAGACTGAAGCTTTCTTT.

V is TRBV19 and J is TRBJ2-3, with D possibly being TRBD1 (6 bases). CDR1 LNHDA and CDR2 SQIVND come from the germline V gene (reference sequence). Trimming removed 3 bases from V and 6 bases from J, with 10 bases in between. The CDR3 extends over 13 amino acids. In DNA form, the CDR3 reads TGTGCCAGTAGTATGAACAGGGATGATACGCAGTATTTT. This encodes CASSMNRDDTQYF.

The rearrangement links TRBV10-3 to TRBJ2-1, with 11 nucleotides matching TRBD2. CDR1 is ENHRY, CDR2 SYGVKD, per germline. The CDR3 extends over 16 amino acids. J gave up 1 base and V 6 bases, and 5 bases lay outside the gene matches. The CDR3 reads CAISLTSGSSYNEQFF. In DNA form, the CDR3 reads TGTGCCATCAGCCTAACTAGCGGGAGTTCCTACAATGAGCAGTTCTTC.

This rearrangement joins TRBV5-4 to TRBJ2-2, with D tentatively TRBD1 (6 bases). With 2 bases removed from V and 6 bases from J, the gap between germline ends came to 26 bases. Germline-derived CDR1 and CDR2 are SGHNT and YYREEE (reference sequence). CDR3 length: 19 amino acids. The CDR3 DNA reads as TGTGCCAGCAGCTTAGACAGGCCTGGGAGCGGAGTCGTAGCCGGGGAGCTGTTTTTT. Translated, it gives CASSLDRPGSGVVAGELFF.

In this sample, this clone turned up once. The V and J genes are TRBV6-5 and TRBJ1-2; possible D gene TRBD1, 5 bases. V was cut by 4 bases and J by 1 base, with 7 bases left in between. The CDR3 length is 13 residues. Germline V gives CDR1 MNHEY, CDR2 SVGAGI. CDR3 amino acids: CASSSQGNYGYTF. The DNA of the CDR3 is TGTGCCAGCAGTTCCCAGGGTAACTATGGCTACACCTTC.

The V gene is TRBV4-1, the J gene TRBJ2-2; 11 bases are shared with TRBD2. The CDR3 is made up of 17 amino acids. Per germline, CDR1 MGHRA and CDR2 YSYEKL. With V trimmed by 0 bases and J by 6 bases, 6 bases remained unmatched. DNA for the CDR3: TGCGCCAGCAGCCAAGATAATAGCGGGAGGGCCCCCGGGGAGCTGTTTTTT. This codes for CASSQDNSGRAPGELFF.

The chain is built from TRBV6-4 and TRBJ1-5; a weak D match, TRBD1 (6 bases). This CDR3 is built from 14 residues. V was shortened by 1 base and J by 9 bases, with 13 bases between the two germline ends. The germline CDR1 and CDR2 sequences are MRHNA and SNTAGT. This CDR3 is CASSDFIQGPPQHF. DNA for the CDR3: TGTGCCAGCAGTGACTTTATCCAGGGGCCGCCCCAGCATTTT.

This sequence joins TRBV10-3 and TRBJ2-5; TRBD2 might be the D (7 bases). CDR3 size: 15 residues. The germline V gene has CDR1 ENHRY and CDR2 SYGVKD. The V and J ends lost 3 bases and 2 bases respectively, with 13 bases between them. In nucleotides, the CDR3 is TGTGCCATCAGTGACACGGGGGGCAAGCAAGAGACCCAGTACTTC. It is translated as CAISDTGGKQETQYF.